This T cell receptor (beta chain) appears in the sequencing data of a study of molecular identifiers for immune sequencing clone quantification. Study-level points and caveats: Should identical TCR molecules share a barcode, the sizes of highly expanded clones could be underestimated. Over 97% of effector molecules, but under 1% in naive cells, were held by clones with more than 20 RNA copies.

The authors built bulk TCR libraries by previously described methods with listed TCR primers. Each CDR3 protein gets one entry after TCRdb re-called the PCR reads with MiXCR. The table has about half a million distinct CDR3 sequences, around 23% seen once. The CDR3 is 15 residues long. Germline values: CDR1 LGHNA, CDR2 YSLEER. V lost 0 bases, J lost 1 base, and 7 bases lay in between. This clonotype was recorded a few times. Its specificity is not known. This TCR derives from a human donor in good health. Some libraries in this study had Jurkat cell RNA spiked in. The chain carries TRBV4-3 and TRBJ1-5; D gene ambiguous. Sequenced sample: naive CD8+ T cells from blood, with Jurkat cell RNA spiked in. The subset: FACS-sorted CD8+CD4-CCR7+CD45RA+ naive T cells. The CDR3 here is CASSQDVTSNQPQHF. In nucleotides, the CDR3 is TGCGCCAGCAGCCAAGATGTGACAAGCAATCAGCCCCAGCATTTT.